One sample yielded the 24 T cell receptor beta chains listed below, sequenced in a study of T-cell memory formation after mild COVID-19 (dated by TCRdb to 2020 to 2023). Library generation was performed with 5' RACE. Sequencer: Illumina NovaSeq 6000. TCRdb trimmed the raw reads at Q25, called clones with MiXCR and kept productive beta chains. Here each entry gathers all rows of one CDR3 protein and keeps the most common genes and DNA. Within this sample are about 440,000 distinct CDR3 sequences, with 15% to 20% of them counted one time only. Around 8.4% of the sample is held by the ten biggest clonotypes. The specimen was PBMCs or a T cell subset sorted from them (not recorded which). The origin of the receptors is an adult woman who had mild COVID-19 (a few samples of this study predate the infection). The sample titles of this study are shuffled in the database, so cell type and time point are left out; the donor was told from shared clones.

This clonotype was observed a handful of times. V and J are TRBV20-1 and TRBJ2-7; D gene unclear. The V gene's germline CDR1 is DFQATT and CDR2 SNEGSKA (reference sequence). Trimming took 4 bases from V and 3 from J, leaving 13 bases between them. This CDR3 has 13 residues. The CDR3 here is CSATGFRFYEQYF. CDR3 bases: TGCAGTGCTACTGGGTTTCGGTTCTACGAGCAGTACTTC.

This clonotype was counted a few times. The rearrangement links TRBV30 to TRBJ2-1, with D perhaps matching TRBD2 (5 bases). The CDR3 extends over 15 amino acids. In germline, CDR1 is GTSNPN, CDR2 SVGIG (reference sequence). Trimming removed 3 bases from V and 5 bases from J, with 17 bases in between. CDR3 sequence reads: CAWSFPRERDNEQFF. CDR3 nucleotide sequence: TGTGCCTGGAGCTTCCCGAGGGAACGGGACAATGAGCAGTTCTTC.

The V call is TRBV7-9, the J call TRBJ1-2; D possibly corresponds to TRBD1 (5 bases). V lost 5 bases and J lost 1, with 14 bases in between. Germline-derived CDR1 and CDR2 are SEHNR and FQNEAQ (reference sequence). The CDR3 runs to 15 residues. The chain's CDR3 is CASSRGGAYNYGYTF. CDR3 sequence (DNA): TGTGCCAGCAGCCGAGGAGGGGCCTATAACTATGGCTACACCTTC.

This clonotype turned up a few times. This CDR3 is CASSFWGAEETQYF. The CDR3 DNA is TGTGCCAGCAGCTTTTGGGGGGCAGAAGAGACCCAGTACTTC. The rearrangement joins TRBV5-5 to TRBJ2-5; D could derive from TRBD1 or TRBD2 (6 bases each). The length of the CDR3 is 14 residues. V was clipped by 2 bases and J by 3 bases, with 11 bases between them. Per the germline V gene, CDR1 is SGHKS and CDR2 is YYEKEE (reference sequence).

The CDR3 loop is CASSFVGTGTSTDTQYF. CDR3 nucleotide sequence: TGTGCCAGCAGCTTCGTCGGGACAGGGACTAGCACAGATACGCAGTATTTT. The rearrangement uses TRBV7-9 and TRBJ2-3; 9 bases are shared with TRBD1. Germline-derived CDR1 and CDR2 are SEHNR and FQNEAQ (reference sequence). The CDR3 length is 17 residues. Unmatched junction bases numbered 7, after V lost 3 bases and J lost 0 bases. Combining the CDR3 with reference TRBV7-9 and TRBJ2-3 gives the whole variable domain DTGVSQNPRHKITKRGQNVTFRCDPISEHNRLYWYRQTLGQGPEFLTYFQNEAQLEKSRLLSDRFSAERPKGSFSTLEIQRTEQGDSAMYLCASSFVGTGTSTDTQYFGPGTRLTVL.

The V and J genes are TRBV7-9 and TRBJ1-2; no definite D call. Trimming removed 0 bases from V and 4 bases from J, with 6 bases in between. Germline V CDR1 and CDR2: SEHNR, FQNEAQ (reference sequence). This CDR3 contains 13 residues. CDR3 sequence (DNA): TGTGCCAGCAGCTTAGCAGGGTTCTATGGCTACACCTTC. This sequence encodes CASSLAGFYGYTF.

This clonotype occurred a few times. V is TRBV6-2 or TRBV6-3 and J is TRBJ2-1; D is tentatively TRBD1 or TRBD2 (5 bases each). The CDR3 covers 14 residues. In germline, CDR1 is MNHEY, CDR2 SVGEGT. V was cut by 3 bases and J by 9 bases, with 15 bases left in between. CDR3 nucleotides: TGTGCCAGCAGTTATCGAGGGGCCGTCATTGAGCAGTTCTTC. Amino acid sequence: CASSYRGAVIEQFF.

CDR3 DNA sequence: TGTGCCAGCAGTTACTCGACCCGGCGGAAATACACTGAAGCTTTCTTT. Translating it yields CASSYSTRRKYTEAFF. This rearrangement joins TRBV6-2 or TRBV6-3 to TRBJ1-1; unclear D gene. V was cut by 0 bases and J by 3 bases, with 14 bases left in between. The germline CDR1 and CDR2 sequences are MNHEY and SVGEGT. This CDR3 is built from 16 residues.

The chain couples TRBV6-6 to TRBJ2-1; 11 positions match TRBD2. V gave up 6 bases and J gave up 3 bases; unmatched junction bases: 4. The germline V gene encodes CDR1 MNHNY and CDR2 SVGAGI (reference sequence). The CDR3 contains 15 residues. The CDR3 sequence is CASRLAGGRYNEQFF. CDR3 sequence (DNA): TGTGCCAGCAGGCTAGCGGGAGGACGCTACAATGAGCAGTTCTTC.

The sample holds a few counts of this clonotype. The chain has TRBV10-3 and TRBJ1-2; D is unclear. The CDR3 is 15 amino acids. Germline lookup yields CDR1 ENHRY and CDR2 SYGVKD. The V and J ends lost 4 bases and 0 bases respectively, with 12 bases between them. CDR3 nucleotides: TGTGCCATCAGTGTTGAGGGATTCACTAACTATGGCTACACCTTC. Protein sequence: CAISVEGFTNYGYTF.

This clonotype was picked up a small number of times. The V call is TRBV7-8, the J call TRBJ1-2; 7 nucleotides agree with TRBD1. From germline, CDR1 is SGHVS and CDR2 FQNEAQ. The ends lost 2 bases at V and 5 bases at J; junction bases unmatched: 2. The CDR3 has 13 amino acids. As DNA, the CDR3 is TGTGCCAGCAGCTTACAGGGGGAGTATGGCTACACCTTC. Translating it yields CASSLQGEYGYTF.

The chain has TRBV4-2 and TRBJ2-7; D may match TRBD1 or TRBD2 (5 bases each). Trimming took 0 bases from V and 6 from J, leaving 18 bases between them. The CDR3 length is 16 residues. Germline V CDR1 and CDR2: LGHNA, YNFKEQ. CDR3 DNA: TGTGCCAGCAGCCAAGATCGGGACCGCCCCCGGGGCGAGCAGTACTTC. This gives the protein CASSQDRDRPRGEQYF.

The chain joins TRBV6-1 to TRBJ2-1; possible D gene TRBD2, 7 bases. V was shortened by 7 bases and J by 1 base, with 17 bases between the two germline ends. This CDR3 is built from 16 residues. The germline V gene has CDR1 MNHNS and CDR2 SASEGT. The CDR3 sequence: CASTGARGGSYNEQFF. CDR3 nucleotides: TGTGCCAGCACGGGGGCTCGGGGAGGGTCCTACAATGAGCAGTTCTTC.

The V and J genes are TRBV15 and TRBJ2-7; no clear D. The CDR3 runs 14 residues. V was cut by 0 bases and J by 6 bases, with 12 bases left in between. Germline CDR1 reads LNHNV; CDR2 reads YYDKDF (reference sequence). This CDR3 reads CATSREERRVEQYF. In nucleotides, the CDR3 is TGTGCCACCAGCAGAGAAGAAAGGCGAGTCGAGCAGTACTTC.

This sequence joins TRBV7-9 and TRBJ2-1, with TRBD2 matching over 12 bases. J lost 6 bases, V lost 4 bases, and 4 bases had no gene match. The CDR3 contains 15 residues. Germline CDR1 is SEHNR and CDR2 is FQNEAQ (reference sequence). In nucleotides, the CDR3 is TGTGCCAGCAGCTCGACTAGCGGGAGTTTCAATGAGCAGTTCTTC. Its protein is CASSSTSGSFNEQFF.

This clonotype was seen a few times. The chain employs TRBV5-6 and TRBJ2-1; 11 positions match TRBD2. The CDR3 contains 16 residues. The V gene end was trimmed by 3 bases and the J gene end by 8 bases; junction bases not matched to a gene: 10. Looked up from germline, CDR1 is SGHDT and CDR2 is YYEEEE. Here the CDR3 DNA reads TGTGCCAGCAGCTGGGGGACTAGCGGCCGTTTACATGAGCAGTTCTTC. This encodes CASSWGTSGRLHEQFF. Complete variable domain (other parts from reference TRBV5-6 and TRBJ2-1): DAGVTQSPTHLIKTRGQQVTLRCSPKSGHDTVSWYQQALGQGPQFIFQYYEEEERQRGNFPDRFSGHQFPNYSSELNVNALLLGDSALYLCASSWGTSGRLHEQFFGPGTRLTVL.

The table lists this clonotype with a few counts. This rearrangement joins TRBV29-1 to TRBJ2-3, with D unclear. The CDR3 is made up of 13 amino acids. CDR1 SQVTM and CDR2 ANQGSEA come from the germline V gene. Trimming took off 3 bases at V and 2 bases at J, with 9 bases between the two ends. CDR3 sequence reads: CSVEIGPTDTQYF. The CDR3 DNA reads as TGCAGCGTTGAGATAGGTCCCACAGATACGCAGTATTTT.

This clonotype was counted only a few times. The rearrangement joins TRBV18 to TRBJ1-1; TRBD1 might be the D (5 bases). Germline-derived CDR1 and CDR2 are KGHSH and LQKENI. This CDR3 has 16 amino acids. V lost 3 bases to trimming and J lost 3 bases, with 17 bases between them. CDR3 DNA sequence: TGTGCCAGCTCACCCTTGGAGGGACTCCGGGACACTGAAGCTTTCTTT. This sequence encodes CASSPLEGLRDTEAFF.

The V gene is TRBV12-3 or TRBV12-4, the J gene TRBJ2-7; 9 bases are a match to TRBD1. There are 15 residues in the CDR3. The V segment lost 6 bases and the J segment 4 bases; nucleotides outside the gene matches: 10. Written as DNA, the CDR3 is TGTGCCAGCAGCGCGGCGACAGGGGGGAAATACGAGCAGTACTTC. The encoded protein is CASSAATGGKYEQYF.

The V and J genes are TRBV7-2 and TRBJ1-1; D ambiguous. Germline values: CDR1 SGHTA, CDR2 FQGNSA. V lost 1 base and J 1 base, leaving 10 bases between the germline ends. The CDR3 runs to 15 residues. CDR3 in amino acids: CASSLDLGGNTEAFF. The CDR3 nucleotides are TGTGCCAGCAGCTTAGATCTGGGCGGGAACACTGAAGCTTTCTTT.

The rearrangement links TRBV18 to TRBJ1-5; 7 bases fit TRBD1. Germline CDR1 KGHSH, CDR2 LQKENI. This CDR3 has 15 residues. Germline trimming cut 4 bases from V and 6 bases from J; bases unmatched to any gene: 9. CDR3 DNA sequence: TGTGCCAGCTCACAGTTCGAGACAGGGAGTCAGCCCCAGCATTTT. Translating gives CASSQFETGSQPQHF.

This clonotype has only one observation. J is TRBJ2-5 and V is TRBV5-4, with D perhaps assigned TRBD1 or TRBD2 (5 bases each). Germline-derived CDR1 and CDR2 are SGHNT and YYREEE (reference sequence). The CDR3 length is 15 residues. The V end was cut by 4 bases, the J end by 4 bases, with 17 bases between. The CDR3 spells CASSVEPRDGETQYF. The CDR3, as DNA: TGTGCCAGCAGCGTGGAACCCAGGGACGGAGAGACCCAGTACTTC.

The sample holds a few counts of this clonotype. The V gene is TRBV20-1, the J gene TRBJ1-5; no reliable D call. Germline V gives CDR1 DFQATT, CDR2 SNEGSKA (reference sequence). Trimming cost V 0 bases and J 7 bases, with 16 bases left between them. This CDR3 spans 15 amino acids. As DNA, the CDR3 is TGCAGTGCTAGAGACTTCGCAGCGTTCGGCCAGCCCCAGCATTTT. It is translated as CSARDFAAFGQPQHF.

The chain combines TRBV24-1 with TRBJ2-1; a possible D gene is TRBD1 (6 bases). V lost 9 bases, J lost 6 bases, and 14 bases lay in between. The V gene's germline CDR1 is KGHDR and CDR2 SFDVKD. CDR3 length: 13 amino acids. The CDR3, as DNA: TGTGCCACCGGGGGCGTGTCTGCCAATGAGCAGTTCTTC. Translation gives CATGGVSANEQFF.